The clone carrying this TCR beta chain was picked up a small number of times. The target antigen is unknown. This may come from a read error, since a much larger clone is one base off. The data were obtained in a study of tumor and adjacent non-tumor tissue in lung cancer. Across the study: Each sample yielded a few million productive TCRbeta reads on average.

This sample's RNA came from whole unsorted tissue. Germline V lookup: CDR1 SGHVS, CDR2 FQNEAQ. This CDR3 spans 18 amino acids. Trimming took 2 bases from V and 3 from J, leaving 17 bases between them. A modified ARM-PCR protocol with three rounds of nested PCR amplified TCRbeta. MiXCR, run by TCRdb on the multiplex PCR reads, gives a single entry per CDR3 protein. This sample carries fewer than 80,000 distinct CDR3 sequences, under 70% of them seen once, and the ten largest clones take over 9.5%. Study-level findings and limits: Higher tumor TCR diversity was associated with shorter survival. Tumor tissue had significantly higher TCR diversity than normal lung.

The sequence came from a woman aged 70-85 years with non-small cell lung cancer. The gene calls are TRBV7-8 and TRBJ2-6; a weak D match, TRBD1 (6 bases). Sequences were obtained from lung tumor tissue. CDR3 bases: TGTGCCAGCAGCTTAACAGGGTTGGACCTCTATGGGGCCAACGTCCTGACTTTC. Its translation: CASSLTGLDLYGANVLTF.